This TCR beta chain was sequenced during a study of glioma-infiltrating T cells. TCR alpha and beta CDR3 regions were amplified from RNA using iRepertoire nested multiplex PCR. TCRdb passed the multiplex PCR reads through MiXCR, listing each CDR3 protein once. This table has 9,500 to 15,000 distinct CDR3 sequences, 26% appearing once. With regard to this clonotype: This may stem from a read error, because a much larger clone lies one nucleotide away.

This CDR3 comprises 15 residues. The germline gives CDR1 DFQATT, CDR2 SNEGSKA (reference sequence). V and J are TRBV20-1 and TRBJ2-7; the D gene is possibly TRBD2 (6 bases). The TCR originated in a human donor with low-grade glioma or glioblastoma, undergoing nonglioma brain surgery, or in good health (not recorded which). The specimen was glioma tissue, nonneoplastic brain tissue, or PBMCs (not recorded which). Here the CDR3 DNA reads TGCCGTGCTAGAGGAGAATTGGGGGGCTCCTACGAGCAGTACTTC. It encodes CRARGELGGSYEQYF.